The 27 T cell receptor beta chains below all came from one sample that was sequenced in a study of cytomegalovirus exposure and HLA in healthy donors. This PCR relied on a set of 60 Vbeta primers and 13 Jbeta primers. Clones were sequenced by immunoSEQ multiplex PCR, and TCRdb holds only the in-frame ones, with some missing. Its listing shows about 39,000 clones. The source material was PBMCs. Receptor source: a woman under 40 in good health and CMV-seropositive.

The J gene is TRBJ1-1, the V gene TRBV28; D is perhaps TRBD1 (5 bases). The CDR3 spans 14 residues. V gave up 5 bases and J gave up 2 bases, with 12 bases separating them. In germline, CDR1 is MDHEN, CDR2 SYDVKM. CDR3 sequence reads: CASSGAETNTEAFF. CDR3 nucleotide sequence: TGTGCCAGCAGTGGGGCGGAGACCAACACTGAAGCTTTCTTT.

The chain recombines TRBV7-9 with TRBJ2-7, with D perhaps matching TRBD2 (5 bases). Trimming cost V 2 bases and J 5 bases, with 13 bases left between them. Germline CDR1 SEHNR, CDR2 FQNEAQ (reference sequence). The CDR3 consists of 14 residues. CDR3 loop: CASSLLTVGDEQYF. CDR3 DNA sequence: TGTGCCAGCAGCTTACTCACCGTCGGGGACGAGCAGTACTTC.

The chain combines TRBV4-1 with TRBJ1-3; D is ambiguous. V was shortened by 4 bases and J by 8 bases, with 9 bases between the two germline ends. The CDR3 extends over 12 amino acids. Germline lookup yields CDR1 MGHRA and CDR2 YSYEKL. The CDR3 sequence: CASSPPSDTIYF. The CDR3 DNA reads TGCGCCAGCAGCCCACCCAGTGACACCATATATTTT.

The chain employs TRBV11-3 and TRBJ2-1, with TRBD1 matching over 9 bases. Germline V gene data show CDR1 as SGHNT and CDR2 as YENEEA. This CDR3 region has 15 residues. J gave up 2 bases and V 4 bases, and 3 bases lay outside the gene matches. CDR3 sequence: CASSYGQGTYNEQFF. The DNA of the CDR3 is TGTGCCAGCAGCTATGGACAGGGGACCTACAATGAGCAGTTCTTC.

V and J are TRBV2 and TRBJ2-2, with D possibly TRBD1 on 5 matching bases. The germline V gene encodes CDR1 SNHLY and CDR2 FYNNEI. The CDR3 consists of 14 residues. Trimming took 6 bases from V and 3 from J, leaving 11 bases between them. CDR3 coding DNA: TGTGCCAGCAGGACAGTGCCCGACACCGGGGAGCTGTTTTTT. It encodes CASRTVPDTGELFF.

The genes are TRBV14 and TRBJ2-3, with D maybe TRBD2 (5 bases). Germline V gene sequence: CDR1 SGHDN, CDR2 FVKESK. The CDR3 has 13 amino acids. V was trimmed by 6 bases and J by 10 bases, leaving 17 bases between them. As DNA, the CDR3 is TGTGCCAGCAGGGCGGGTGTTGGAGGTCCGCAGTATTTT. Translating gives CASRAGVGGPQYF.

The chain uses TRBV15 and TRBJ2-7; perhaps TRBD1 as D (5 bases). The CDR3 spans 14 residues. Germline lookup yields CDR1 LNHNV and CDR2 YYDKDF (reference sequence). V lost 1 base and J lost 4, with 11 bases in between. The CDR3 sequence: CATSRAGQGYEQYF. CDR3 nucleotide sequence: TGTGCCACCAGCAGAGCAGGACAAGGATACGAGCAGTACTTC.

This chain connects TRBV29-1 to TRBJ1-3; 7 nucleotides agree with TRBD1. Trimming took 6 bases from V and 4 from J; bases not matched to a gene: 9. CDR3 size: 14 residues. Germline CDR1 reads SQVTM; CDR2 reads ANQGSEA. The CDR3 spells CSVRLTGLGNTIYF. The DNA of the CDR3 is TGCAGCGTCCGCTTGACAGGGCTGGGAAACACCATATATTTT. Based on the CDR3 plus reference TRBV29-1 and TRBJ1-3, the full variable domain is SAVISQKPSRDICQRGTSLTIQCQVDSQVTMMFWYRQQPGQSLTLIATANQGSEATYESGFVIDKFPISRPNLTFSTLTVSNMSPEDSSIYLCSVRLTGLGNTIYFGEGSWLTVV.

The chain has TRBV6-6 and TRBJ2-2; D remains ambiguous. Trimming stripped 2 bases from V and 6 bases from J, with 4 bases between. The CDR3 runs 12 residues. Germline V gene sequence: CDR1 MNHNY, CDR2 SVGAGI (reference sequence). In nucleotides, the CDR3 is TGTGCCAGCAGTTACCCGTCCGGGGAGCTGTTTTTT. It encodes CASSYPSGELFF.

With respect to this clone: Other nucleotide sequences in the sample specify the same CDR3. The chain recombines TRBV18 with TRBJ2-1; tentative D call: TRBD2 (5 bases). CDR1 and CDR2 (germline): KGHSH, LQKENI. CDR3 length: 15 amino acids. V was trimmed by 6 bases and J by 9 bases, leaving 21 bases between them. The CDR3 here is CASSSRSDEGSEQFF. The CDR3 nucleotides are TGTGCCAGCTCCTCCCGTAGCGACGAAGGGAGTGAGCAGTTCTTC.

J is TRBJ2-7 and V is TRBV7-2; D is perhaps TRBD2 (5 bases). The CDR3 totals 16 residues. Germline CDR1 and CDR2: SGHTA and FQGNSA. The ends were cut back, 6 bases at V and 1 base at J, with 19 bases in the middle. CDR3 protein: CASRLTPSTRSYEQYF. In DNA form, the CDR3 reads TGTGCCAGCAGATTAACGCCTAGCACCAGGTCCTACGAGCAGTACTTC. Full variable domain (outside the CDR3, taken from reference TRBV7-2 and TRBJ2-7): GAGVSQSPSNKVTEKGKDVELRCDPISGHTALYWYRQSLGQGLEFLIYFQGNSAPDKSGLPSDRFSAERTGGSVSTLTIQRTQQEDSAVYLCASRLTPSTRSYEQYFGPGTRLTVT.

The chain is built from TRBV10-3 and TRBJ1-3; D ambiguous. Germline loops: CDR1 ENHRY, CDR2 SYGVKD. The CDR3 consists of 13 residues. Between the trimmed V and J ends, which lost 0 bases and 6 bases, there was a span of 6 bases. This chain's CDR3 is CAISESTPNTIYF. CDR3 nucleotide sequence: TGTGCCATCAGTGAGTCGACACCAAACACCATATATTTT.

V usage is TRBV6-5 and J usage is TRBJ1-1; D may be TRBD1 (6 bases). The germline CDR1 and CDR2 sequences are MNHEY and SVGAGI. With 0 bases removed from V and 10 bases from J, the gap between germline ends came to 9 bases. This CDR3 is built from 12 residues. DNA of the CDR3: TGTGCCAGCAGTTACTCGCAGGGGCCAGCTTTCTTT. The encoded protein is CASSYSQGPAFF.

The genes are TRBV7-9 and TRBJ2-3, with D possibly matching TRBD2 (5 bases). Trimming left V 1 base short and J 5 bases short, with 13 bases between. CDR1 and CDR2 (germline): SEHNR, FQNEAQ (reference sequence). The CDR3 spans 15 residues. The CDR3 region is CASSLVIGMEDTQYF. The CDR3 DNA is TGTGCCAGCAGCTTAGTTATCGGGATGGAAGATACGCAGTATTTT.

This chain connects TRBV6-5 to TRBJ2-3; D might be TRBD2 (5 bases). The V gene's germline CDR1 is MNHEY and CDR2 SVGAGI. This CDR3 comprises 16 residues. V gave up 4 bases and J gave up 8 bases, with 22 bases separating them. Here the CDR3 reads CASSSQSVMHGGTQYF. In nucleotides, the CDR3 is TGTGCCAGCAGTTCACAAAGCGTCATGCACGGAGGTACGCAGTATTTT.

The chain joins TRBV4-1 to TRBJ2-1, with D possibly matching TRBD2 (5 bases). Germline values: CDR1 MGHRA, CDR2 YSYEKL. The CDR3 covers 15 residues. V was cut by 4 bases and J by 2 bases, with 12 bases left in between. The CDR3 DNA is TGCGCCAGCAGCCTTTTCGGGGTGGCCTACAATGAGCAGTTCTTC. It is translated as CASSLFGVAYNEQFF.

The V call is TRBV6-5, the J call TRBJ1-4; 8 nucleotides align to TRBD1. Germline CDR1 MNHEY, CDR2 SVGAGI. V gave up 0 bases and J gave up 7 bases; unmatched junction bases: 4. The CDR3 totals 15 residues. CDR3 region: CASSYSTGGGEKLFF. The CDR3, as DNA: TGTGCCAGCAGTTACTCTACAGGGGGAGGTGAAAAACTGTTTTTT.

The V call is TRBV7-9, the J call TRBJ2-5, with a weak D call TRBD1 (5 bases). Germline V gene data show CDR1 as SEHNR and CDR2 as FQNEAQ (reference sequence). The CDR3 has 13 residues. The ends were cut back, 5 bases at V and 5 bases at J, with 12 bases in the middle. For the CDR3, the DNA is TGTGCCAGCAGCAGGGGTCCCGTGGAGACCCAGTACTTC. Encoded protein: CASSRGPVETQYF. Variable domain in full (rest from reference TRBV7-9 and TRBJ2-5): DTGVSQNPRHKITKRGQNVTFRCDPISEHNRLYWYRQTLGQGPEFLTYFQNEAQLEKSRLLSDRFSAERPKGSFSTLEIQRTEQGDSAMYLCASSRGPVETQYFGPGTRLLVL.

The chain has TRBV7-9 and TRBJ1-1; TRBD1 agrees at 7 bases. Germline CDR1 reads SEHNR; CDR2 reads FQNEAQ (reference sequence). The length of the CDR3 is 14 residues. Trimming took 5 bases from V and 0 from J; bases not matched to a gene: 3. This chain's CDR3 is CASSDRVMNTEAFF. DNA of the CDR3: TGTGCCAGCAGCGACAGGGTAATGAACACTGAAGCTTTCTTT.

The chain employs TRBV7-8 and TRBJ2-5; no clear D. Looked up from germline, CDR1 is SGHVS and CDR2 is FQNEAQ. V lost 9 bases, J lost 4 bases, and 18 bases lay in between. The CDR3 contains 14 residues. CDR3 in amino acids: CASLGPENPETQYF. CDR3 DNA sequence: TGTGCCAGTTTGGGCCCAGAGAACCCAGAGACCCAGTACTTC.

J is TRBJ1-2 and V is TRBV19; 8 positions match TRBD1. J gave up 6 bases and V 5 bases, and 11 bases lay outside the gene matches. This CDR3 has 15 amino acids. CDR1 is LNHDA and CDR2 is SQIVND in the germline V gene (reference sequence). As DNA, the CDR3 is TGTGCCAGTAGTCCCGGGACAGGTTCCCTAAATGGCTACACCTTC. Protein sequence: CASSPGTGSLNGYTF.

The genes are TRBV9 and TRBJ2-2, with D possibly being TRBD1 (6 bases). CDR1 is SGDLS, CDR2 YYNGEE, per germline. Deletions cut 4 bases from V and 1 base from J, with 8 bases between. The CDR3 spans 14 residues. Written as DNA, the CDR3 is TGTGCCAGCAGCCCGGACAGGAACACCGGGGAGCTGTTTTTT. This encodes CASSPDRNTGELFF.

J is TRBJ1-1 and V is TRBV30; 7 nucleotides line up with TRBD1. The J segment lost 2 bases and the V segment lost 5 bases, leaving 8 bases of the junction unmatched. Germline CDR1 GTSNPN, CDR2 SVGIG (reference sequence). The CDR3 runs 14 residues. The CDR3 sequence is CAWGTAILNTEAFF. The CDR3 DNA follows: TGTGCCTGGGGGACAGCAATTCTAAACACTGAAGCTTTCTTT.

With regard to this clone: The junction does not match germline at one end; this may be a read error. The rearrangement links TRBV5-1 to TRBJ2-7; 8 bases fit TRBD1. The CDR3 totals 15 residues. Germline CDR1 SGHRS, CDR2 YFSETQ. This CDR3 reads CASSEQGVSPYGQYF. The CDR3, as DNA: TGCGCCAGCAGCGAACAGGGGGTGAGCCCCTACGGGCAGTACTTC.

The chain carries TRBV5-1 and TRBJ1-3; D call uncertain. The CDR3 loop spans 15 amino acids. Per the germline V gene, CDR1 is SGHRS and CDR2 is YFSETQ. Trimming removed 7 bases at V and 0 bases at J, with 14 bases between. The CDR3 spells CASAEGSNSGNTIYF. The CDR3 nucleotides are TGCGCCAGCGCGGAAGGGAGTAACTCTGGAAACACCATATATTTT.

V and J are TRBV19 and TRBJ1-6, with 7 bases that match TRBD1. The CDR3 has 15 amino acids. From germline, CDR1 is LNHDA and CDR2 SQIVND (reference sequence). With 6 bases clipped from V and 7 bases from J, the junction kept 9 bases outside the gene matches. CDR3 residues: CASRGEGAPNSPLHF. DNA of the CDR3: TGTGCCAGTAGGGGCGAGGGGGCCCCGAATTCACCCCTCCACTTT. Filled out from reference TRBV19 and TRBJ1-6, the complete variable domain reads DGGITQSPKYLFRKEGQNVTLSCEQNLNHDAMYWYRQDPGQGLRLIYYSQIVNDFQKGDIAEGYSVSREKKESFPLTVTSAQKNPTAFYLCASRGEGAPNSPLHFGNGTRLTVT.

DNA of the CDR3: TGTGCCTGGAGTGAGGCTGGTAGCGCGAACACCGGGGAGCTGTTTTTT. This translates into CAWSEAGSANTGELFF. This chain links TRBV30 with TRBJ2-2; a possible D gene is TRBD2 (5 bases). The CDR3 is made up of 16 amino acids. The V gene's germline CDR1 is GTSNPN and CDR2 SVGIG (reference sequence). V lost 1 base and J lost 0, with 12 bases in between.